Listed below are T cell receptor beta chains from one sample, sequenced in a study of regulatory T cells in long-lasting Graves disease. One entry per CDR3 protein, called by TCRdb with MiXCR from the multiplex PCR reads. Seen here are approximately 390,000 distinct CDR3 sequences, roughly 16% observed once, and the top ten hold around 20%. This same sample was also taken into another study, of T cells in Graves' hyperthyroidism and ophthalmopathy.

The source material was peripheral blood mononuclear cells (PBMCs), sampled at new diagnosis, from a patient treated with antithyroid drugs. The receptors here all came from a woman in her late teens or twenties with Graves disease. Each CDR3 is given with its conserved first and last residue. A D gene is named only where the DNA matches it firmly. Not all rows give a size; the values are once, few, many and, for expanded clones, a class.

J	V	D	size	CDR3	DNA
TRBJ1-1	TRBV5-1	.	many	CASSLEENTEAFF	TGCGCCAGCAGCTTGGAAGAGAACACTGAAGCTTTCTTT
TRBJ2-2	TRBV10-1	.	few	CASRELPNTGELFF	TGCGCCAGCAGGGAGCTACCAAACACCGGGGAGCTGTTTTTT
TRBJ1-2	TRBV10-3	.	.	CAISYGPNYGYTF	TGTGCCATCAGCTACGGGCCTAACTATGGCTACACCTTC
TRBJ2-1	TRBV2	.	many	CASRGGLSSYNEQFF	TGTGCCAGCAGGGGGGGGCTGAGCTCCTACAATGAGCAGTTCTTC
TRBJ2-2	TRBV5-1	.	many	CASSLDKNTGELFF	TGCGCCAGCAGCTTGGACAAGAACACCGGGGAGCTGTTTTTT
TRBJ2-1	TRBV19	TRBD2	many	CASSIDRAGTRNVNEQFF	TGTGCCAGTAGTATAGATCGGGCCGGGACTAGAAACGTCAATGAGCAGTTCTTC
TRBJ2-2	TRBV6-1	.	many	CASSEQVAGKTGELFF	TGTGCCAGCAGTGAGCAGGTGGCAGGGAAGACCGGGGAGCTGTTTTTT
TRBJ2-3	TRBV5-1	.	many	CASSESDTQYF	TGCGCCAGCAGCGAATCAGATACGCAGTATTTT
TRBJ2-7	TRBV5-6	.	many	CASSLRRQVENEQYF	TGTGCCAGCAGCTTGAGACGACAGGTCGAGAACGAGCAGTACTTC
TRBJ1-5	TRBV19	TRBD1	few	CASSIVGQGAREPQHF	TGTGCCAGTAGTATCGTGGGACAGGGGGCTCGGGAGCCCCAGCATTTT
TRBJ1-1	TRBV19	.	many	CASSMPGEAFF	TGTGCCAGTAGTATGCCGGGAGAAGCTTTCTTT
TRBJ2-5	TRBV6-1	.	many	CASSPLGGDQETQYF	TGTGCCAGCAGTCCCCTAGGAGGAGACCAAGAGACCCAGTACTTC
TRBJ2-7	TRBV27	.	.	CASSFRREQYF	TGTGCCAGCAGTTTCCGACGCGAGCAGTACTTC
TRBJ1-1	TRBV6-9	.	many	CASSYSAGDTEAFF	TGTGCCAGCAGTTACTCAGCAGGGGACACTGAAGCTTTCTTT
TRBJ2-7	TRBV7-9	TRBD1	many	CASSARDRGLAEQYF	TGTGCCAGCAGCGCCCGGGACAGGGGTTTAGCCGAGCAGTACTTC
TRBJ2-7	TRBV27	TRBD1	many	CASSLSRGPYEQYF	TGTGCCAGCAGTTTATCTAGGGGGCCCTACGAGCAGTACTTC
TRBJ2-3	TRBV3-1	.	few	CASSQGVVRREWGTDTQYF	TGTGCCAGCAGCCAAGGGGTTGTGAGACGGGAGTGGGGCACAGATACGCAGTATTTT
TRBJ1-1	TRBV4-1	TRBD1	many	CASSQDRGNTEAFF	TGTGCCAGCAGCCAAGACAGGGGGAACACTGAAGCTTTCTTT
TRBJ1-1	TRBV6-1	.	many	CASRASGATEAFF	TGTGCCAGCAGAGCGTCTGGGGCCACTGAAGCTTTCTTT
TRBJ1-5	TRBV20-1	.	many	CSARDQGQGTRQPQHF	TGCAGTGCTAGAGATCAAGGTCAGGGTACGCGGCAGCCCCAGCATTTT
TRBJ1-2	TRBV7-9	TRBD1	.	CASSPRSGTGGIDTF	TGTGCCAGCAGCCCTCGGTCCGGGACAGGGGGCATTGACACCTTC
TRBJ2-5	TRBV7-9	TRBD1	many	CASSSDRTGETQYF	TGTGCCAGCAGCTCGGACAGGACAGGGGAGACCCAGTACTTC
TRBJ2-3	TRBV4-1	TRBD1	.	CASSLRQGTDTQYF	TGCGCCAGCAGCCTCAGACAGGGTACAGATACGCAGTATTTT
TRBJ1-2	TRBV15	.	many	CATSSGTGGSYGYTF	TGTGCCACCAGCAGTGGGACGGGTGGGTCCTATGGCTACACCTTC
TRBJ1-1	TRBV18	TRBD1	few	CASSQRQGKNTEAFF	TGTGCCAGCTCACAAAGACAGGGGAAGAACACTGAAGCTTTCTTT
TRBJ2-3	TRBV24-1	.	many	CATSDLIGDTQYF	TGTGCCACCAGTGATCTTATTGGGGATACGCAGTATTTT
TRBJ2-1	TRBV6-2/TRBV6-3	TRBD2	.	CASSLLAGGGYNEQFF	TGTGCCAGCAGCCTTCTAGCGGGAGGTGGCTACAATGAGCAGTTCTTC
TRBJ2-7	TRBV7-9	.	many	CASSSTREQYF	TGTGCCAGCAGCTCGACAAGGGAGCAGTACTTC
TRBJ2-1	TRBV3-1	.	few	CASSQTSSSYNEQFF	TGTGCCAGCAGCCAAACATCCTCCTCCTACAATGAGCAGTTCTTC
TRBJ2-5	TRBV29-1	.	few	CSAQKETQYF	TGCAGCGCTCAAAAAGAGACCCAGTACTTC
TRBJ2-1	TRBV5-1	.	.	CASSFDSNEQFF	TGCGCCAGCAGCTTTGATAGCAATGAGCAGTTCTTC
TRBJ2-5	TRBV20-1	TRBD2	many	CSASPLAGHRGQETQYF	TGCAGTGCCTCCCCCCTAGCGGGCCATCGGGGGCAAGAGACCCAGTACTTC
TRBJ1-1	TRBV12-3/TRBV12-4	TRBD1	few	CASSSGTGEAFF	TGTGCCAGCAGCTCCGGGACAGGTGAAGCTTTCTTT
TRBJ1-3	TRBV29-1	.	.	CSVSPSGNTIYF	TGCAGCGTTAGTCCCTCTGGAAACACCATATATTTT
TRBJ2-1	TRBV7-2	.	many	CASSLGVLRGNEQFF	TGTGCCAGCAGCTTAGGGGTCCTGAGGGGAAATGAGCAGTTCTTC
TRBJ1-6	TRBV5-1	.	.	CASSLNPAGADSPLHF	TGCGCCAGCAGCTTAAATCCTGCAGGGGCGGATTCACCCCTCCACTTT
TRBJ2-7	TRBV7-9	.	many	CASSRGVPQYEQYF	TGTGCCAGCAGCAGGGGAGTTCCCCAATACGAGCAGTACTTC
TRBJ2-2	TRBV5-1	.	.	CASSLVGTLDTGELFF	TGCGCCAGCAGCTTGGTCGGGACTCTAGACACCGGGGAGCTGTTTTTT
TRBJ2-5	TRBV5-1	.	many	CASSLPPTTSRLETQYF	TGCGCCAGCAGCTTGCCGCCGACTACCTCCCGGTTGGAGACCCAGTACTTC
TRBJ2-5	TRBV7-9	.	.	CASSLELGHLQETQYF	TGTGCCAGCAGCTTAGAACTAGGACACCTCCAAGAGACCCAGTACTTC
TRBJ1-5	TRBV19	.	few	CASSIAAENQPQHF	TGTGCCAGTAGTATTGCGGCGGAAAATCAGCCCCAGCATTTT
TRBJ1-4	TRBV5-1	TRBD1	.	CASRSGGLEKLFF	TGCGCCAGCAGATCAGGGGGCCTCGAAAAACTGTTTTTT
TRBJ1-6	TRBV5-1	.	.	CASRAGSYNSPLHF	TGCGCCAGCAGGGCCGGGTCCTATAATTCACCCCTCCACTTT
TRBJ2-7	TRBV20-1	.	many	CSARVGSYEQYF	TGCAGTGCTAGAGTCGGTAGCTACGAGCAGTACTTC
TRBJ1-1	TRBV5-1	TRBD1	.	CASSLVTGQGDTEAFF	TGCGCCAGCAGCTTGGTTACCGGACAGGGGGACACTGAAGCTTTCTTT
TRBJ1-3	TRBV12-3/TRBV12-4	.	.	CASSPLAAGNTIYF	TGTGCCAGCAGTCCTTTGGCAGCTGGAAACACCATATATTTT
TRBJ1-1	TRBV19	TRBD1	.	CASSNRDREAFF	TGTGCCAGTAGTAACCGGGACAGGGAAGCTTTCTTT
TRBJ2-1	TRBV5-1	.	many	CASRDLGVYNEQFF	TGCGCCAGCAGAGACCTCGGGGTATACAATGAGCAGTTCTTC
TRBJ1-4	TRBV20-1	TRBD1	many	CSARDEQGFGEKLFF	TGCAGTGCTAGAGACGAACAGGGGTTCGGTGAAAAACTGTTTTTT
TRBJ1-2	TRBV6-5	.	.	CASSYSSGAGGYTF	TGTGCCAGCAGTTACTCGAGTGGGGCTGGGGGCTACACCTTC
TRBJ2-6	TRBV6-2/TRBV6-3	.	.	CASTTPGAGANVLTF	TGTGCCAGCACTACCCCAGGGGCTGGGGCCAACGTCCTGACTTTC
TRBJ2-7	TRBV2	.	many	CASSDFPGGSTYEQYF	TGTGCCAGCAGTGATTTTCCCGGGGGTAGCACCTACGAGCAGTACTTC
TRBJ2-7	TRBV20-1	.	many	CSASFPSSISYEQYF	TGCAGTGCTAGTTTCCCTAGCTCGATCTCCTACGAGCAGTACTTC
TRBJ2-5	TRBV6-9	.	.	CASSYLETQYF	TGTGCCAGCAGTTATCTGGAGACCCAGTACTTC
TRBJ2-3	TRBV29-1	TRBD1	few	CSVRDREFTDTQYF	TGCAGCGTTCGGGACAGGGAGTTCACAGATACGCAGTATTTT
TRBJ2-1	TRBV7-9	TRBD2	many	CASSPGWREVAKNEQFF	TGTGCCAGCAGCCCAGGGTGGCGGGAGGTCGCGAAGAATGAGCAGTTCTTC
TRBJ2-7	TRBV5-1	.	many	CASSVDWATQTYEQYF	TGTGCCAGCAGCGTGGATTGGGCGACGCAAACCTACGAGCAGTACTTC
TRBJ2-3	TRBV20-1	.	many	CSAMKMVADTQYF	TGCAGTGCTATGAAGATGGTTGCAGATACGCAGTATTTT
TRBJ2-1	TRBV6-1	.	many	CASSEELYRPYNEQFF	TGTGCCAGCAGTGAAGAGTTGTACAGACCCTACAATGAGCAGTTCTTC